The 16 T cell receptor beta chains listed next were all sequenced from one sample in a study of siplizumab effects on memory and regulatory T cells. Their antigens remain unidentified. Cells from the mixed lymphocyte reaction were cocultured for five to six days at 37°C. Here immunoSEQ multiplex PCR was the method, and the copy in TCRdb shows in-frame clones only, minus some. The sample shows 9,500 to 10,000 clones, more than 35% of them seen only once. The source material was CFSE-low (dividing) CD4+ T cells sorted from an allogeneic mixed lymphocyte reaction. The receptors come from a human donor in good health; the cells came from an allogeneic mixed lymphocyte reaction.

This clone ranks as medium-sized. This rearrangement joins TRBV29-1 to TRBJ1-1; no reliable D call. The CDR3 is 15 residues long. The germline V gene has CDR1 SQVTM and CDR2 ANQGSEA. V lost 3 bases and J lost 0, with 14 bases in between. CDR3 sequence reads: CSVDAGQALNTEAFF. In DNA form, the CDR3 reads TGCAGCGTTGATGCTGGCCAAGCATTGAACACTGAAGCTTTCTTT.

V and J are TRBV7-3 and TRBJ2-2; D is unresolved. This CDR3 region has 14 residues. Germline V gene lookup returns CDR1 SGHTA and CDR2 FQGTGA. Trimming took 6 bases from V and 1 from J, leaving 9 bases between them. The CDR3 DNA follows: TGTGCCAGCAGTCGAACAGAGAACACCGGGGAGCTGTTTTTT. This translates into CASSRTENTGELFF.

This clone is deemed medium-sized. The V and J genes are TRBV5-5 and TRBJ1-2, with 8 bases identical to TRBD1. The CDR3 spans 15 residues. V was pared by 0 bases and J by 4 bases, with 5 bases of the junction left unmatched. Germline lookup yields CDR1 SGHKS and CDR2 YYEKEE (reference sequence). CDR3 sequence reads: CASSLGGTGSYGYTF. Written as DNA, the CDR3 is TGTGCCAGCAGCTTGGGAGGGACAGGCTCCTATGGCTACACCTTC. Full variable domain (rest looked up from reference TRBV5-5 and TRBJ1-2): DAGVTQSPTHLIKTRGQQVTLRCSPISGHKSVSWYQQVLGQGPQFIFQYYEKEERGRGNFPDRFSARQFPNYSSELNVNALLLGDSALYLCASSLGGTGSYGYTFGSGTRLTVV.

By proportion, this clone is medium-sized (0.01 to 0.1%). This chain connects TRBV14 to TRBJ2-1; 10 nucleotides agree with TRBD2. The V segment lost 4 bases and the J segment 9 bases; nucleotides outside the gene matches: 12. CDR1 and CDR2 (germline): SGHDN, FVKESK. The CDR3 spans 16 residues. CDR3 DNA sequence: TGTGCCAGCAGCCGCAGACTAGCGGGCGCTGGTGCTGAGCAGTTCTTC. It translates to CASSRRLAGAGAEQFF. Based on the CDR3 plus reference TRBV14 and TRBJ2-1, the full variable domain is EAGVTQFPSHSVIEKGQTVTLRCDPISGHDNLYWYRRVMGKEIKFLLHFVKESKQDESGMPNNRFLAERTGGTYSTLKVQPAELEDSGVYFCASSRRLAGAGAEQFFGPGTRLTVL.

This chain joins TRBV27 and TRBJ2-3; maybe TRBD2 (5 bases). Trimming removed 9 bases from V and 3 bases from J, with 13 bases in between. Germline CDR1 reads MNHEY; CDR2 reads SMNVEV (reference sequence). The CDR3 runs 13 residues. The CDR3 DNA reads as TGTGCCAGTCGGACGGGATGGACAGATACGCAGTATTTT. Translating gives CASRTGWTDTQYF.

This clone has just one count. The V gene is TRBV7-3, the J gene TRBJ2-3; D might be TRBD1 (6 bases). The CDR3 spans 15 residues. The germline CDR1 and CDR2 sequences are SGHTA and FQGTGA. Trimming took off 5 bases at V and 1 base at J, with 13 bases between the two ends. As DNA, the CDR3 is TGTGCCAGCAGCCCAGCGGCAGGGGGCACAGATACGCAGTATTTT. Protein product: CASSPAAGGTDTQYF.

The chain recombines TRBV7-8 with TRBJ1-2; 7 bases line up with TRBD1. This CDR3 has 13 amino acids. Germline V gives CDR1 SGHVS, CDR2 FQNEAQ. V shed 6 bases and J 4 bases; nucleotides not matched to a gene: 5. The CDR3: CASSAPGGYGYTF. CDR3 coding DNA: TGTGCCAGCAGTGCCCCAGGGGGCTATGGCTACACCTTC.

This clone rates as medium-sized (0.01 to 0.1%). The chain is built from TRBV30 and TRBJ2-3; D may correspond to TRBD1 or TRBD2 (5 bases each). In germline, CDR1 is GTSNPN, CDR2 SVGIG (reference sequence). Trimming took off 0 bases at V and 6 bases at J, with 13 bases between the two ends. This CDR3 region has 14 residues. The CDR3 region is CAWSVRGVLDTQYF. As DNA, the CDR3 is TGTGCCTGGAGTGTTCGAGGGGTTTTGGATACGCAGTATTTT.

The V gene is TRBV2, the J gene TRBJ2-7; unclear D gene. The CDR3 length is 14 residues. Trimming removed 5 bases at V and 1 base at J, with 12 bases between. Germline CDR1 reads SNHLY; CDR2 reads FYNNEI. For the CDR3, the DNA is TGTGCCAGCAGTCTAACCACGGTATCCTACGAGCAGTACTTC. Amino acids: CASSLTTVSYEQYF. The complete variable domain, with remaining parts taken from reference TRBV2 and TRBJ2-7, reads EPEVTQTPSHQVTQMGQEVILRCVPISNHLYFYWYRQILGQKVEFLVSFYNNEISEKSEIFDDQFSVERPDGSNFTLKIRSTKLEDSAMYFCASSLTTVSYEQYFGPGTRLTVT.

The CDR3 loop is CASGRVNMNTEAFF. CDR3 DNA sequence: TGTGCCAGTGGCAGGGTTAACATGAACACTGAAGCTTTCTTT. The chain links TRBV2 to TRBJ1-1, with D perhaps TRBD1 (5 bases). The CDR3 sequence is 14 residues long. Trimming cost V 9 bases and J 0 bases, with 14 bases left between them. Germline V lookup: CDR1 SNHLY, CDR2 FYNNEI.

Worth noting for this clone: The sample contains more than one DNA sequence encoding this CDR3. This chain links TRBV2 with TRBJ1-2, with 10 bases fitting TRBD1. CDR1 is SNHLY, CDR2 FYNNEI, per germline. The CDR3 extends over 14 amino acids. The V segment lost 4 bases and the J segment 8 bases; nucleotides outside the gene matches: 7. CDR3 bases: TGTGCCAGCAGTGTGAGGACAGGGGGAGCCGGCTACACCTTC. The encoded protein is CASSVRTGGAGYTF.

The chain couples TRBV10-1 to TRBJ2-7; TRBD2 agrees at 10 bases. Germline assignment: CDR1 WNHNN and CDR2 SYGVQD (reference sequence). The CDR3 runs 15 residues. Trimming removed 6 bases from V and 4 bases from J; junction bases left unmatched: 9. CDR3 loop: CASRGRPSGSYEQYF. In DNA, the CDR3 is TGCGCCAGCAGAGGGAGACCTAGCGGGAGTTACGAGCAGTACTTC.

The V and J genes are TRBV28 and TRBJ2-5, with D perhaps TRBD2 (6 bases). V gave up 7 bases and J gave up 5 bases, with 20 bases separating them. The CDR3 sequence is 15 residues long. In germline, CDR1 is MDHEN, CDR2 SYDVKM. CDR3 nucleotide sequence: TGTGCCAGCATCGAAGGGTCGGGAGTCGGTGAGACCCAGTACTTC. Translation: CASIEGSGVGETQYF.

The J gene is TRBJ1-6, the V gene TRBV7-8, with TRBD1 identical over 8 bases. The germline V gene has CDR1 SGHVS and CDR2 FQNEAQ. The CDR3 totals 15 residues. The V and J ends lost 4 bases and 10 bases, in that order; junction bases with no gene match: 9. The CDR3 nucleotides are TGTGCCAGCAGCTCCAATGGACAGGGATTCTCACCCCTCCACTTT. Protein: CASSSNGQGFSPLHF.

This CDR3 reads CASSLAHVSNEQFF. The CDR3 region has the DNA TGTGCCAGCAGCTTAGCGCATGTCTCCAATGAGCAGTTCTTC. V and J are TRBV7-2 and TRBJ2-1; unclear D gene. There are 14 residues in the CDR3. Trimming cost V 0 bases and J 6 bases, with 9 bases left between them. In germline, CDR1 is SGHTA, CDR2 FQGNSA.

CDR3 bases: TGTGCCAGCTCGCCCGGGACAGTAATGGAGACCCAGTACTTC. Protein: CASSPGTVMETQYF. The genes are TRBV18 and TRBJ2-5; 7 nucleotides line up with TRBD1. This CDR3 contains 14 residues. Germline CDR1 reads KGHSH; CDR2 reads LQKENI. Trimming cost V 6 bases and J 5 bases; bases outside gene matches: 9.